This T cell receptor beta chain was sequenced in a study of T cells in Graves' hyperthyroidism and ophthalmopathy (dated by TCRdb to about 2019). Study-wide context: Peripheral blood was sampled at the time of initial diagnosis, prior to any treatment. After blood sampling, hyperthyroidism patients were treated with methimazole at a starting dose of 30 mg daily, and ophthalmopathy patients were treated with high-dose intravenous methylprednisolone. The paper describes TCR Vbeta CDR3 sequencing of 120 to 150 peripheral blood samples, made up of some 40 ophthalmopathy patients, roughly 80 hyperthyroidism patients and roughly 17 progressor patients. Prospective prediction of ophthalmopathy was tested in an independent validation cohort of fewer than 20 hyperthyroidism patients and 17 patients who later progressed to ophthalmopathy. To identify TCR V-J signatures that set the groups apart, the researchers used a discovery cohort of about a hundred patients, made up of 43 with Graves' ophthalmopathy and some 58 with stable Graves' hyperthyroidism. The roughly 91 discovery patients were randomly divided into training and test sets at a 7:3 ratio. In about six Graves' hyperthyroidism patients, the study also compared T-cell repertoires from thyroid tissue with T-cell repertoires from blood. Results the study describes overall, beyond this receptor: No statistical method was used to set the sample size in advance, and investigators knew the group allocation. A 13 V-J signature model separated ophthalmopathy from stable hyperthyroidism, with approximately 86% sensitivity and 81% to 83% specificity in cross-validation and 80%/75% in testing. In validation, the model predicted progression to ophthalmopathy a median of approximately 6.3 months before onset, with roughly 68% sensitivity and 72.22% specificity. Most expanded thyroid clonotypes (frequency above 0.001) were also detected in blood, suggesting blood repertoires may reflect thyroid immune responses.

With respect to this clonotype: Which antigen it targets is not known. No much larger clonotype is one base removed from it; base qualities were not supplied.

The TCR beta CDR3 regions were amplified from RNA transcripts. The TCR CDR3 was subjected to a first round of RT-PCR using the HTBI primer set and the Qiagen OneStep RT-PCR kit. A second multiplex PCR round built the libraries, followed by size selection and purification. The libraries were sequenced on an Illumina HiSeq2000 using paired-end 100 bp reads. From the authors' description of their analysis: SOAPnuke was used to process the raw data, with reads discarded if the reads contained adapters or uncalled bases, had a mean Phred below 15, or lacked an exact constant-primer or identifier match. COPE v1.2.5 was used to merge high-quality paired reads, and clonotypes were defined as unique nucleotide sequences. MiTCR v1.1 was used to align clonotypes to the IMGT TRBV, TRBD and TRBJ reference segments. Only V-J combinations with frequency above 0.0001, covering approximately 99% of repertoires, were analysed. A TCS score was defined as the ratio of F50 (clonal expansion) to E x V (chaos), with BLOSUM62-based TCRdist applied between CDR3 peptides within each V-J. Welch's t-statistics and random forest reduced roughly 540 V-J features to some 14, which were used in a naive Bayes classifier (R e1071). The public reads were reanalyzed by TCRdb: fastp trimming at Q25, MiXCR alignment, in-frame beta chains only. Rows merge per CDR3 protein into single entries with the most common DNA and genes. The V and J calls and clone size come from TCRdb's table, not from the authors' own analysis. The sample yields about 610,000 distinct CDR3 sequences; 15% to 20% were counted once. The ten largest clonotypes hold more than 3% of the sample.

Ophthalmopathy patients had moderately to severely active disease, with a Clinical Activity Score of 3 or more, a NOSPECS grade of 4 or more, and a disease duration of less than 3 months. The study excluded patients with uncontrolled infections, other autoimmune diseases, pregnancy or lactation. Clinical symptoms, serum thyroxine and TRAb, thyroid ultrasound, and orbital computed tomography formed the basis for the diagnoses. Ficoll-Paque density gradient centrifugation was used to isolate PBMCs from approximately 11 ml of fresh peripheral blood. Total RNA was extracted with Trizol reagent, and quality was checked on an Agilent 2100 Bioanalyzer. This receptor was obtained from a woman in her 40s with Graves' ophthalmopathy. The material sequenced was blood.

At the DNA level, the sequence is TGCAGTGCTAGAGATCTAAGACTAGCGGGTCACAATGAGCAGTTCTTC. This gives the protein CSARDLRLAGHNEQFF. This sequence uses TRBV20-1 and TRBJ2-1; the junction holds 10 bases that match TRBD2. The germline V gene (reference sequence) yields DFQATT for CDR1 and SNEGSKA for CDR2. Inclusive of the bounding cysteine and phenylalanine, the CDR3 is 16 residues long. The read is trimmed to its CDR3 DNA, 48 bases read in frame from base 1. Compared with germline, V lacks 0 bases and J lacks 5 bases; bases without a gene match: 7.